The 23 T cell receptor beta chains below come from one sample, sequenced in a study of T-cell memory formation after mild COVID-19 (dated by TCRdb to 2020 to 2023). The library came from 5' RACE. The reads were generated on an Illumina NovaSeq 6000. In TCRdb, the public reads were trimmed at Q25 with fastp and aligned with MiXCR, with productive beta chains retained. Records with the same CDR3 protein are collapsed into one entry carrying the most frequent genes and DNA. The sample has around 180,000 distinct CDR3 sequences on record, roughly 18% of them singletons. 3.9% of the sample lies in the top ten. Sequencing was performed on PBMCs or a T cell subset sorted from them (not recorded which). The receptors derive from a man aged 18 to 35 who had mild COVID-19 (a few samples of this study predate the infection). The sample titles of this study are shuffled in the database, so cell type and time point are left out; the donor was told from shared clones.

This clonotype was observed a few times. This chain uses TRBV7-2 with TRBJ2-5; 7 bases fit TRBD1. This CDR3 is 14 amino acids long. CDR1 is SGHTA and CDR2 is FQGNSA in the germline V gene. V lost 3 bases and J lost 5; bases outside the gene matches: 6. Here the CDR3 DNA reads TGTGCCAGCAGCTTTTTGACAGGGATGGAGACCCAGTACTTC. This gives the protein CASSFLTGMETQYF.

V is TRBV14 and J is TRBJ1-2; possibly TRBD1 for D (6 bases). The V gene's germline CDR1 is SGHDN and CDR2 FVKESK. This CDR3 spans 15 amino acids. V shed 4 bases and J shed 5 bases, with 17 bases lying between them. CDR3 in amino acids: CASSPRTVSIYGYTF. In DNA form, the CDR3 reads TGTGCCAGCAGCCCACGGACAGTTTCAATATATGGCTACACCTTC.

The J gene is TRBJ2-2, the V gene TRBV7-2, with D maybe TRBD2 (6 bases). The CDR3 runs 15 residues. Germline-derived CDR1 and CDR2 are SGHTA and FQGNSA. The ends were cut back, 5 bases at V and 4 bases at J, with 14 bases in the middle. CDR3 loop: CASSLRERGTGELFF. The CDR3 nucleotides are TGTGCCAGCAGCCTACGGGAGAGGGGCACCGGGGAGCTGTTTTTT.

The rearrangement links TRBV5-1 to TRBJ2-1, with D perhaps assigned TRBD1 or TRBD2 (5 bases each). The germline V gene has CDR1 SGHRS and CDR2 YFSETQ. CDR3 length: 14 residues. Trimming removed 0 bases at V and 8 bases at J, with 12 bases between. The CDR3 protein is CASSLGGAWDEQFF. The CDR3 DNA reads TGCGCCAGCAGCTTGGGAGGGGCATGGGATGAGCAGTTCTTC.

V is TRBV18 and J is TRBJ1-1, with 7 bases fitting TRBD1. The CDR3 is 12 residues long. Germline CDR1 KGHSH, CDR2 LQKENI. V dropped 6 bases and J dropped 8; count of bases not matched to a gene: 6. The CDR3 reads CASSQGGGEAFF. The CDR3 nucleotides are TGTGCCAGCTCTCAGGGAGGGGGCGAAGCTTTCTTT.

This clonotype was counted a few times. The chain uses TRBV7-2 and TRBJ1-5, with 7 nucleotides matching TRBD1. The CDR3 length is 16 residues. CDR1 and CDR2 (germline): SGHTA, FQGNSA. After removal of 8 bases from V and 1 base from J, the junction contained 11 bases not matched to a gene. The CDR3 reads CASSIRGGMSNQPQHF. The CDR3 bases are TGTGCCAGCTCCATCCGAGGGGGCATGAGCAATCAGCCCCAGCATTTT.

This clonotype was seen more than once but under ten times. The J gene is TRBJ2-2, the V gene TRBV7-6, with D possibly matching TRBD2 (5 bases). The CDR3 loop spans 13 amino acids. V gave up 5 bases and J gave up 6 bases, with 10 bases separating them. CDR1 is SGHVS and CDR2 is FNYEAQ in the germline V gene. CDR3 nucleotides: TGTGCCAGCAGCCCCGGGGTATCCGGGGAGCTGTTTTTT. This codes for CASSPGVSGELFF.

The chain joins TRBV7-9 to TRBJ2-1; D gene uncertain. With 1 base removed from V and 15 bases from J, the gap between germline ends came to 10 bases. The CDR3 has 11 residues. Germline V gives CDR1 SEHNR, CDR2 FQNEAQ (reference sequence). The CDR3 DNA follows: TGTGCCAGCAGCTTAGAGGGTTCCTGGTTCTTC. Amino acids: CASSLEGSWFF.

This clonotype was found many times. The rearrangement joins TRBV7-3 to TRBJ2-3, with D maybe TRBD2 (6 bases). V was pared by 2 bases and J by 2 bases, with 8 bases between. The CDR3 is 14 amino acids. Germline V lookup: CDR1 SGHTA, CDR2 FQGTGA. The CDR3 DNA is TGTGCCAGCAGCTTAGCGGGGCCCACAGATACGCAGTATTTT. This gives the protein CASSLAGPTDTQYF. Drawing the rest from reference TRBV7-3 and TRBJ2-3, the complete variable domain is GAGVSQTPSNKVTEKGKYVELRCDPISGHTALYWYRQSLGQGPEFLIYFQGTGAADDSGLPNDRFFAVRPEGSVSTLKIQRTERGDSAVYLCASSLAGPTDTQYFGPGTRLTVL.

This clonotype showed up just a few times. The chain uses TRBV6-5 and TRBJ1-6; a weak D match, TRBD1 (6 bases). The CDR3 length is 15 residues. CDR1 is MNHEY, CDR2 SVGAGI, per germline. Trimming pared 0 bases from V and 9 bases from J, leaving 12 bases between. Here the CDR3 reads CASSYSGGGGSPLHF. The DNA of the CDR3 is TGTGCCAGCAGTTACTCGGGGGGCGGTGGTTCACCCCTCCACTTT.

This clonotype has only a few counts. The rearrangement links TRBV4-1 to TRBJ1-2, with D maybe TRBD1 (5 bases). Germline values: CDR1 MGHRA, CDR2 YSYEKL. The CDR3 loop spans 17 amino acids. Between the trimmed V and J ends, which lost 3 bases and 4 bases, there was a span of 21 bases. The CDR3 nucleotides read TGCGCCAGCAGCCATCCACGGACCGGGGGAAAAGTCTATGGCTACACCTTC. As protein: CASSHPRTGGKVYGYTF.

This clonotype has ten or more counts. This chain uses TRBV4-3 with TRBJ2-1, with a tentative D call TRBD2 (5 bases). V shed 8 bases and J shed 1 base, with 15 bases lying between them. The V gene's germline CDR1 is LGHNA and CDR2 YSLEER. The CDR3 extends over 15 amino acids. The CDR3 loop reads CASRTGYSSYNEQFF. The CDR3, as DNA: TGCGCCAGCCGGACGGGGTATTCTTCCTACAATGAGCAGTTCTTC.

This chain joins TRBV20-1 and TRBJ1-1; D is unclear. The CDR3 runs to 12 residues. The germline V gene has CDR1 DFQATT and CDR2 SNEGSKA (reference sequence). The V end lost 0 bases, the J end lost 1 base, and 3 bases lay between the germline ends. The CDR3 DNA is TGCAGTGCTAGAGATGGGAACACTGAAGCTTTCTTT. Encoded protein: CSARDGNTEAFF.

The chain joins TRBV9 to TRBJ1-6, with D possibly being TRBD1 (6 bases). There are 16 residues in the CDR3. V dropped 2 bases and J dropped 8 bases, with 17 bases sitting between them. Germline CDR1 SGDLS, CDR2 YYNGEE. The CDR3 region is CASSVGEGVLDSPLHF. CDR3 in DNA: TGTGCCAGCAGCGTGGGCGAGGGGGTATTGGATTCACCCCTCCACTTT.

This chain connects TRBV12-3 or TRBV12-4 to TRBJ2-5; the D is unclear. The CDR3 runs to 13 residues. V was clipped by 8 bases and J by 2 bases, with 12 bases between them. This CDR3 reads CASARSGQETQYF. The CDR3, as DNA: TGTGCCAGCGCTAGGAGTGGACAAGAGACCCAGTACTTC.

V gene TRBV10-3 combines with J gene TRBJ2-3; the D is unclear. CDR3 size: 13 residues. V lost 4 bases, J lost 7 bases, and 12 bases lay in between. Germline assignment: CDR1 ENHRY and CDR2 SYGVKD. The CDR3: CAISGVQLHTQYF. As DNA, the CDR3 is TGTGCCATCAGTGGGGTACAGTTACATACGCAGTATTTT.

This chain uses TRBV2 with TRBJ2-7; D remains unclear. V was clipped by 3 bases and J by 1 base, with 10 bases between them. CDR1 SNHLY and CDR2 FYNNEI come from the germline V gene. This CDR3 is 14 amino acids long. CDR3 nucleotides: TGTGCCAGCAGTGACAGAGACGCATCCTACGAGCAGTACTTC. Encoded protein: CASSDRDASYEQYF. Filled out from reference TRBV2 and TRBJ2-7, the complete variable domain reads EPEVTQTPSHQVTQMGQEVILRCVPISNHLYFYWYRQILGQKVEFLVSFYNNEISEKSEIFDDQFSVERPDGSNFTLKIRSTKLEDSAMYFCASSDRDASYEQYFGPGTRLTVT.

The chain links TRBV4-3 to TRBJ1-6; 9 nucleotides align to TRBD1. V lost 4 bases and J lost 8; bases outside the gene matches: 9. The CDR3 is 16 residues long. Germline V gives CDR1 LGHNA, CDR2 YSLEER. CDR3 sequence (DNA): TGCGCCAGCAGCCCCAAGGCGGGACAGGGCTATTCACCCCTCCACTTT. Translating gives CASSPKAGQGYSPLHF.

This clonotype has more than one count but fewer than ten. V gene TRBV5-1 combines with J gene TRBJ2-3; 10 bases line up with TRBD2. The J segment lost 2 bases and the V segment lost 4 bases, leaving 7 bases of the junction unmatched. The germline V gene has CDR1 SGHRS and CDR2 YFSETQ. The CDR3 has 16 residues. The CDR3 sequence: CASSPIAGGLTDTQYF. CDR3 coding DNA: TGCGCCAGCAGCCCCATAGCGGGGGGCCTCACAGATACGCAGTATTTT.

The chain is built from TRBV4-1 and TRBJ2-3, with 7 bases lining up with TRBD2. CDR3 length: 14 amino acids. V dropped 1 base and J dropped 8; count of bases not matched to a gene: 6. The V gene's germline CDR1 is MGHRA and CDR2 YSYEKL. CDR3 sequence reads: CASSQVGGGGTQYF. For the CDR3, the DNA is TGCGCCAGCAGCCAAGTTGGCGGCGGGGGTACGCAGTATTTT.

The chain employs TRBV7-2 and TRBJ2-7, with 10 bases that match TRBD2. Trimming removed 2 bases from V and 5 bases from J; junction bases left unmatched: 6. The CDR3 contains 15 residues. Germline assignment: CDR1 SGHTA and CDR2 FQGNSA. Here the CDR3 reads CASSLNSGGRDEQYF. In DNA, the CDR3 is TGTGCCAGCAGCTTAAATAGCGGGGGGAGGGACGAGCAGTACTTC.

This rearrangement joins TRBV5-1 to TRBJ2-5; 7 bases are shared with TRBD2. This CDR3 has 16 amino acids. CDR1 and CDR2 (germline): SGHRS, YFSETQ. Trimming cost V 2 bases and J 5 bases; bases outside gene matches: 12. In DNA form, the CDR3 reads TGCGCCAGCAGCTTTTTCTCCGGGACTACCAGCGAGACCCAGTACTTC. This encodes CASSFFSGTTSETQYF.

The chain uses TRBV7-2 and TRBJ1-5; perhaps TRBD1 as D (5 bases). V gave up 3 bases and J gave up 7 bases, with 16 bases separating them. The CDR3 is 15 amino acids. Germline V gives CDR1 SGHTA, CDR2 FQGNSA. This CDR3 reads CASSFDRDPGQPQHF. The CDR3 coding sequence is TGTGCCAGCAGCTTCGACCGGGACCCCGGGCAGCCCCAGCATTTT.